This TCR beta chain was found in a study of neurological immune-mediated disorders. cDNA was made by 5'RACE with 10-nucleotide random UMIs. Every sequencing run gave over 200 million TCR-beta sequences, taken from 15-18 subjects. TCRdb processed the 5' RACE reads anew with MiXCR; each CDR3 protein has one entry. The sample has about 66,000 distinct CDR3 sequences, 4.5% seen once. The table lists this clonotype with a few counts. Its specificity is not known. Study-level points and caveats: The multiple sclerosis repertoire cluster had no clinical or MRI feature associated with it.

The CDR3 has 14 amino acids. Per the germline V gene, CDR1 is DFQATT and CDR2 is SNEGSKA (reference sequence). V lost 5 bases to trimming and J lost 1 base, with 14 bases between them. The rearrangement links TRBV20-1 to TRBJ1-1; D possibly corresponds to TRBD1 (5 bases). The sequencing sample was made of PBMCs. The clonotype was recovered from a man aged 25-40 years with multiple sclerosis. The CDR3 protein is CSASLQGPNTEAFF. The CDR3 DNA reads as TGCAGTGCTTCCCTTCAGGGCCCGAACACTGAAGCTTTCTTT.